Below, 22 T cell receptor beta chains from the same sample are listed, as sequenced in a study of T cells in Graves' hyperthyroidism and ophthalmopathy (dated by TCRdb to the late 2010s). The library was made by multiplex PCR. Instrument used: Illumina HiSeq 2000. The TCR beta CDR3 regions were amplified from RNA transcripts. For the first round of RT-PCR on the TCR CDR3, the HTBI primer set was used together with the Qiagen OneStep RT-PCR kit. TCRdb applied fastp at Q25 and MiXCR to the public reads, then kept only in-frame beta chains. Rows with one shared CDR3 protein collapse into an entry with the most common genes and DNA. Counted in this sample were approximately 620,000 distinct CDR3 sequences; 11% to 15% of them appeared once. The ten most abundant clones make up 5% to 7% of the sample. Source material: blood. Receptors originate from a young woman with Graves' hyperthyroidism that later progressed to Graves' ophthalmopathy.

The chain combines TRBV5-1 with TRBJ1-5; D is ambiguous. Germline-derived CDR1 and CDR2 are SGHRS and YFSETQ. This CDR3 comprises 14 residues. V was trimmed by 2 bases and J by 2 bases, leaving 8 bases between them. The CDR3 sequence: CASSFTWGNQPQHF. As DNA, the CDR3 is TGCGCCAGCAGCTTTACATGGGGCAATCAGCCCCAGCATTTT.

This clonotype was recorded many times. The chain joins TRBV6-2 or TRBV6-3 to TRBJ1-5; 7 bases match TRBD1. The CDR3 runs 17 residues. Germline trimming cut 1 base from V and 9 bases from J; bases unmatched to any gene: 15. Germline V gives CDR1 MNHEY, CDR2 SVGEGT. DNA for the CDR3: TGTGCCAGCAGTTACTTATCCTTCCGGGACAGAGCACGGCCCCAGCATTTT. The encoded protein is CASSYLSFRDRARPQHF.

This clonotype was counted only a few times. The chain links TRBV19 to TRBJ2-3, with 8 bases matching TRBD1. The V gene's germline CDR1 is LNHDA and CDR2 SQIVND (reference sequence). This CDR3 has 13 amino acids. J was trimmed by 4 bases and V by 7 bases; bases with no gene match: 4. CDR3 region: CASMRQGSDTQYF. DNA of the CDR3: TGTGCCAGTATGCGACAGGGGTCAGATACGCAGTATTTT.

V gene TRBV27 combines with J gene TRBJ1-2; 11 positions agree with TRBD1. Trimming took 1 base from V and 3 from J; bases not matched to a gene: 1. The germline gives CDR1 MNHEY, CDR2 SMNVEV (reference sequence). The CDR3 has 15 residues. The CDR3 sequence: CASSLWTGGYYGYTF. In nucleotides, the CDR3 is TGTGCCAGCAGTTTATGGACAGGGGGCTACTATGGCTACACCTTC.

This clonotype showed up many times. The chain carries TRBV11-1 and TRBJ2-1, with D tentatively TRBD2 (6 bases). Per the germline V gene, CDR1 is SGHAT and CDR2 is FQDESV (reference sequence). V was cut by 2 bases and J by 1 base, with 12 bases left in between. The CDR3 covers 16 residues. The CDR3 nucleotides read TGTGCCAGCAGCTTACGGAGTAGCGGATCCTACAATGAGCAGTTCTTC. This encodes CASSLRSSGSYNEQFF.

This clonotype was detected ten times or more. The chain uses TRBV5-1 and TRBJ2-1; possible D gene TRBD1, 5 bases. CDR3 length: 15 residues. Germline CDR1 reads SGHRS; CDR2 reads YFSETQ. Trimming removed 0 bases at V and 4 bases at J, with 11 bases between. Here the CDR3 reads CASSLVDMRYNEQFF. The CDR3 DNA reads as TGCGCCAGCAGCTTGGTGGACATGCGTTACAATGAGCAGTTCTTC.

Of note for this clonotype: Being one base from a much bigger clone, this may be a read error. This chain links TRBV30 with TRBJ1-6; D gene uncertain. CDR1 GTSNPN and CDR2 SVGIG come from the germline V gene (reference sequence). The V end was cut by 4 bases, the J end by 8 bases, with 12 bases between. CDR3 length: 13 residues. Here the CDR3 DNA reads TGTGCCTGGATCCGGCAGGAGGATTCACCCCTCCACTTT. It translates to CAWIRQEDSPLHF.

This chain links TRBV27 with TRBJ2-2, with D perhaps assigned TRBD1 or TRBD2 (7 bases each). With 1 base removed from V and 6 bases from J, the gap between germline ends came to 15 bases. The germline V gene has CDR1 MNHEY and CDR2 SMNVEV (reference sequence). The CDR3 spans 16 residues. Here the CDR3 reads CASSLFLTGRAGELFF. CDR3 in DNA: TGTGCCAGCAGTTTATTCCTGACAGGGAGGGCCGGGGAGCTGTTTTTT.

This clonotype was observed many times. The genes are TRBV11-3 and TRBJ2-1; TRBD2 matches at 7 bases. V was clipped by 1 base and J by 6 bases; unmatched bases: 0. The germline gives CDR1 SGHNT, CDR2 YENEEA. This CDR3 contains 13 residues. CDR3 in amino acids: CASSLAGGNEQFF. The CDR3, as DNA: TGTGCCAGCAGCTTAGCGGGGGGCAATGAGCAGTTCTTC. The variable domain in full, completed from reference TRBV11-3 and TRBJ2-1, reads EAGVVQSPRYKIIEKKQPVAFWCNPISGHNTLYWYLQNLGQGPELLIRYENEEAVDDSQLPKDRFSAERLKGVDSTLKIQPAELGDSAVYLCASSLAGGNEQFFGPGTRLTVL.

V is TRBV30 and J is TRBJ1-1; maybe TRBD1 (5 bases). CDR3 length: 11 residues. CDR1 and CDR2 from the germline V gene are GTSNPN and SVGIG (reference sequence). Trimming stripped 2 bases from V and 11 bases from J, with 12 bases between. In DNA, the CDR3 is TGTGCCTGGAGTCGTCCCAGGGATGCTTTCTTT. This gives the protein CAWSRPRDAFF. The full variable domain, rest sourced from reference TRBV30 and TRBJ1-1, is SQTIHQWPATLVQPVGSPLSLECTVEGTSNPNLYWYRQAAGRGLQLLFYSVGIGQISSEVPQNLSASRPQDRQFILSSKKLLLSDSGFYLCAWSRPRDAFFGQGTRLTVV.

The chain couples TRBV18 to TRBJ2-7; 8 bases fit TRBD2. Germline values: CDR1 KGHSH, CDR2 LQKENI. This CDR3 has 15 residues. Trimming removed 3 bases from V and 6 bases from J; junction bases left unmatched: 10. In DNA, the CDR3 is TGTGCCAGCTCACCCCCAGGACTAGCTGGGTCCGAGCAGTACTTC. Its translation: CASSPPGLAGSEQYF.

J is TRBJ2-5 and V is TRBV3-1; 9 nucleotides line up with TRBD2. This CDR3 has 15 residues. Germline-derived CDR1 and CDR2 are LGHDT and YNNKEL (reference sequence). Losses at the gene ends were 4 bases for V and 6 bases for J; bases not matched to a gene: 9. In DNA, the CDR3 is TGTGCCAGCAGCCGCGCGGGAGGGCCCGGGAAGACCCAGTACTTC. This translates into CASSRAGGPGKTQYF.

About this clonotype: At one of its ends the junction is not consistent with the germline gene, which may arise from a read error. This chain links TRBV7-7 with TRBJ1-4; no firm D call. From germline, CDR1 is SSHAT and CDR2 FNYEAQ (reference sequence). CDR3 length: 13 residues. The CDR3 sequence is CASKHTTNEKLFF. In nucleotides, the CDR3 is TGTGCTAGCAAACATACAACTAATGAAAAACTGTTTTTT. Variable domain in full (rest from reference TRBV7-7 and TRBJ1-4): GAGVSQSPRYKVTKRGQDVTLRCDPISSHATLYWYQQALGQGPEFLTYFNYEAQPDKSGLPSDRFSAERPEGSISTLTIQRTEQRDSAMYRCASKHTTNEKLFFGSGTQLSVL.

This clonotype occurred many times. The chain employs TRBV6-1 and TRBJ1-2; possible D gene TRBD1, 5 bases. This CDR3 contains 13 residues. The V gene's germline CDR1 is MNHNS and CDR2 SASEGT. V was shortened by 5 bases and J by 6 bases, with 13 bases between the two germline ends. CDR3 bases: TGTGCCAGCAGTTCACCCGGACAAGATGGCTACACCTTC. The encoded protein is CASSSPGQDGYTF.

There are many counts of this clonotype. This chain links TRBV5-1 with TRBJ1-2; D is undetermined. This CDR3 is built from 13 residues. V was shortened by 3 bases and J by 4 bases, with 10 bases between the two germline ends. From germline, CDR1 is SGHRS and CDR2 YFSETQ. In nucleotides, the CDR3 is TGCGCCAGCAGCTCCCAGGAATCCTATGGCTACACCTTC. Residues: CASSSQESYGYTF.

This clonotype was seen ten or more times. V gene TRBV29-1 combines with J gene TRBJ2-7; D uncertain. The CDR3 has 15 residues. V lost 1 base and J lost 5, with 18 bases in between. Germline V gene data show CDR1 as SQVTM and CDR2 as ANQGSEA. Here the CDR3 DNA reads TGCAGCGTTGAAGGGTCGGTCCGGCAGGCCCACGAGCAGTACTTC. Translating gives CSVEGSVRQAHEQYF.

This clonotype was found a few times. This chain joins TRBV28 and TRBJ1-1; D is perhaps TRBD1 (6 bases). Germline V gene sequence: CDR1 MDHEN, CDR2 SYDVKM. The CDR3 sequence is 15 residues long. V dropped 7 bases and J dropped 4 bases, with 19 bases sitting between them. DNA of the CDR3: TGTGCCAGCATTACCGGGGGGGGGGCGCCCACTGAAGCTTTCTTT. Encoded protein: CASITGGGAPTEAFF.

This clonotype was recorded many times. The chain joins TRBV28 to TRBJ2-3; possible D gene TRBD1, 6 bases. Germline V gene lookup returns CDR1 MDHEN and CDR2 SYDVKM. The CDR3 totals 14 residues. V was clipped by 6 bases and J by 0 bases, with 10 bases between them. CDR3: CASSEDRSTDTQYF. The CDR3, as DNA: TGTGCCAGCAGCGAGGACAGAAGCACAGATACGCAGTATTTT.

As for this clonotype: A much larger clone is a single base away; this may be a read error. The chain has TRBV10-3 and TRBJ2-1; possibly TRBD1 or TRBD2 for D (5 bases each). This CDR3 has 16 amino acids. Germline lookup yields CDR1 ENHRY and CDR2 SYGVKD. V lost 2 bases to trimming and J lost 10 bases, with 21 bases between them. The CDR3 DNA sequence: TGTGCCATCAGTGAGGAGGGTGACTCCGGATACAGGGAGCAGTTCTTC. This gives the protein CAISEEGDSGYREQFF.

Regarding this clonotype: A much larger clonotype is one base distant, so this may be a read error. The V call is TRBV30, the J call TRBJ2-3, with unresolved D. Germline V gene sequence: CDR1 GTSNPN, CDR2 SVGIG (reference sequence). The CDR3 is 12 amino acids. CDR3 in amino acids: CAWSIRTDTQDF. The CDR3 region has the DNA TGTGCCTGGAGTATCCGCACAGATACGCAGGATTTT.

The CDR3 bases are TGCAGTGCCTACCCACCGACAGGGGGAAATGAAAAACTGTTTTTT. As protein: CSAYPPTGGNEKLFF. The genes are TRBV20-1 and TRBJ1-4, with TRBD1 matching 9 bases. CDR3 length equals 15 residues. Germline V lookup: CDR1 DFQATT, CDR2 SNEGSKA (reference sequence). V was clipped by 6 bases and J by 5 bases; unmatched bases: 10.

This clonotype was seen many times. The rearrangement links TRBV12-5 to TRBJ1-1, with a weak D call TRBD1 (6 bases). The CDR3 is made up of 15 amino acids. Trimming removed 8 bases from V and 0 bases from J, with 16 bases in between. CDR1 is LGHNT and CDR2 is FRNRAP in the germline V gene. CDR3 DNA: TGTGCTAGTAGGGGGGCGGGACACCTGAACACTGAAGCTTTCTTT. Encoded protein: CASRGAGHLNTEAFF.